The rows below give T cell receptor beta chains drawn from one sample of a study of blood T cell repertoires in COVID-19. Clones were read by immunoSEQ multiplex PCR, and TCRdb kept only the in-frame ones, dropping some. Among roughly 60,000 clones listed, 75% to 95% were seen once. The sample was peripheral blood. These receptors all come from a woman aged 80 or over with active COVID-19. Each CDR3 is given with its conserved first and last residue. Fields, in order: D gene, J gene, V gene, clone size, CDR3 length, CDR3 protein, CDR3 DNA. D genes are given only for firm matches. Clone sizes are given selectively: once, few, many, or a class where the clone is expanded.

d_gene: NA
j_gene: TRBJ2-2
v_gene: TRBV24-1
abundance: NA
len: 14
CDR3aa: CATAPGTGTGELFF
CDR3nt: TGTGCCACCGCCCCCGGGACTGGGACCGGGGAGCTGTTTTTT

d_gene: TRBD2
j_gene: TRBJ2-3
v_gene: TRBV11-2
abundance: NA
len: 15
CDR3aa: CASSALGTSVDTQYF
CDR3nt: TGTGCCAGCAGCGCCCTCGGGACTAGCGTGGATACGCAGTATTTT

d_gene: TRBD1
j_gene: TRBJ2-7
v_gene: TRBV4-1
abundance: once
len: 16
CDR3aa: CASSQDRGLLSYEQYF
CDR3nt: TGCGCCAGCAGCCAAGACAGGGGGCTGCTCTCCTACGAGCAGTACTTC

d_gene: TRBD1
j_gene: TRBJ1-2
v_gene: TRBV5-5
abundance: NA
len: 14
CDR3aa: CASSSPTGIYGYTF
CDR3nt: TGTGCCAGCAGCTCCCCGACAGGGATCTATGGCTACACCTTC

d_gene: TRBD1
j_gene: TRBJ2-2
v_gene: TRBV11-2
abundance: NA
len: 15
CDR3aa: CASSSRQGHTGELFF
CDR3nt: TGTGCCAGCAGCTCACGACAGGGTCACACCGGGGAGCTGTTTTTT

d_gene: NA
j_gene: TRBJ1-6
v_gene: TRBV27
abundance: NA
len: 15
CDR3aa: CASSLSGGNNSPLHF
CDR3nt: TGTGCCAGCAGTTTGAGCGGGGGGAATAATTCACCCCTCCACTTT

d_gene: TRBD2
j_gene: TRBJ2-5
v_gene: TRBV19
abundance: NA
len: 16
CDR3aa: CASSLAGTSGQETQYF
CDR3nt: TGTGCCAGTAGTCTCGCCGGGACTAGCGGCCAAGAGACCCAGTACTTC

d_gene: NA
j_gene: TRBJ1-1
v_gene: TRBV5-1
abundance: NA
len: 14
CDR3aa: CASRQQLPNTEAFF
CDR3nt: TGCGCCAGCAGACAGCAGTTACCGAACACTGAAGCTTTCTTT

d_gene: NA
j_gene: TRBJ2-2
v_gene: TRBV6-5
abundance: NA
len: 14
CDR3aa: CGLTDPGNTGELFF
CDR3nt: TGTGGCCTAACAGACCCCGGGAACACCGGGGAGCTGTTTTTT

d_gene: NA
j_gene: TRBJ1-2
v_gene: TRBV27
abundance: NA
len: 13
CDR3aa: CASSPRSPYGYTF
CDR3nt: TGTGCCAGCAGTCCCAGGTCCCCCTATGGCTACACCTTC

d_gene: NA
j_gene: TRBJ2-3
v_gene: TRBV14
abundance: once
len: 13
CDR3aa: CASSQDLGDTQYF
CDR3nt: TGTGCCAGCAGCCAAGATCTCGGGGATACGCAGTATTTT